These 2 T cell receptor beta chains were sequenced from one sample in a study of blood T cells in healthy people across ages. Together with a sample-barcoded 5' primer, a J-beta primer mix was included in a second PCR lasting about 6 to 12 cycles. MiXCR was run by TCRdb on the 5' RACE reads, yielding one entry per CDR3 protein. The table lists about 620,000 distinct CDR3 sequences, over 20% of them singletons. Sequencing input: blood. The receptors originated from a man aged 70 or older in good health.

The chain is built from TRBV18 and TRBJ2-3, with TRBD2 matching over 9 bases. There are 15 residues in the CDR3. Trimming removed 1 base from V and 4 bases from J; junction bases left unmatched: 3. From germline, CDR1 is KGHSH and CDR2 LQKENI. The CDR3 nucleotides read TGTGCCAGCTCACCACGAGGGACTAGCTCAGATACGCAGTATTTT. This translates into CASSPRGTSSDTQYF. Full variable domain (rest looked up from reference TRBV18 and TRBJ2-3): NAGVMQNPRHLVRRRGQEARLRCSPMKGHSHVYWYRQLPEEGLKFMVYLQKENIIDESGMPKERFSAEFPKEGPSILRIQQVVRGDSAAYFCASSPRGTSSDTQYFGPGTRLTVL.

This clonotype was observed a few times. The genes are TRBV7-9 and TRBJ2-3, with 7 bases fitting TRBD2. J gave up 3 bases and V 5 bases, and 8 bases lay outside the gene matches. This CDR3 spans 15 amino acids. From germline, CDR1 is SEHNR and CDR2 FQNEAQ (reference sequence). The CDR3 here is CASSHRDGGTDTQYF. CDR3 coding DNA: TGTGCCAGCAGCCACCGGGACGGGGGGACAGATACGCAGTATTTT.